Listed below are T cell receptor beta chains from one sample, sequenced in a study of T-cell reconstitution after alpha-beta-depleted transplantation in children. TCRdb recomputed calls from the PCR reads with MiXCR, one row per CDR3 protein. The sample holds a few hundred thousand distinct CDR3 sequences, approximately 12% seen once. This specimen was PBMCs from the stem cell graft donor, taken from the stem cell graft. The receptors were gathered from a human donor who donated a stem cell graft to a child with combined immunodeficiency. Both conserved end residues are part of each CDR3. Fields, in order: clone size, J gene, D gene, V gene, CDR3 DNA, CDR3 protein. The D gene is left open where the match is weak. Clone size is not always given. Where it is, it says once, few, many or a class for expanded clones.

few	TRBJ2-5	.	TRBV5-5	TGTGCCAGCAGCTCCCCAGGCGGGGCGGAGACCCAGTACTTC	CASSSPGGAETQYF
many	TRBJ2-5	.	TRBV29-1	TGCAGCGTTGAACTTTTATTGGAGGGGGCGAGAGAGACCCAGTACTTC	CSVELLLEGARETQYF
many	TRBJ2-3	.	TRBV24-1	TGTGCCACCAGTGTGGCAGATACGCAGTATTTT	CATSVADTQYF
.	TRBJ2-1	.	TRBV20-1	TGCAGTGCTAGAGTGGTCACCTACAATGAGCAGTTCTTC	CSARVVTYNEQFF
.	TRBJ2-1	TRBD2	TRBV9	TGTGCCAGCAGCGTAGTCGGGACTACCGAGGGTGGTGAGCAGTTCTTC	CASSVVGTTEGGEQFF
.	TRBJ2-7	.	TRBV20-1	TGCAGTGCTTTAGGAGACTACGAGCAGTACTTC	CSALGDYEQYF
.	TRBJ2-7	.	TRBV5-6	TGTGCCAGCAGCTCTACGTATCCCGAAGCCTACGAGCAGTACTTC	CASSSTYPEAYEQYF
.	TRBJ1-2	TRBD1	TRBV12-3/TRBV12-4	TGTGCCAGCAGTTTGGGACAGAGGATGGGACTCTATGGCTACACCTTC	CASSLGQRMGLYGYTF
few	TRBJ2-1	.	TRBV7-2	TGTGCCAGCAGCTTAGGGGGGAATAGGGATAATGAGCAGTTCTTC	CASSLGGNRDNEQFF
.	TRBJ1-6	.	TRBV11-2	TGTGCCAGCAGCTTATGGCCCGGGACACGCCTTTATAATTCACCCCTCCACTTT	CASSLWPGTRLYNSPLHF
.	TRBJ1-1	TRBD1	TRBV6-1	TGTGCCAGCAGCCCGGGGTACAGGGGAGGGACTGAAGCTTTCTTT	CASSPGYRGGTEAFF
.	TRBJ1-4	.	TRBV7-8	TGTGCCAGCAGCTGGAGGGGAGAGGGTGAAAAACTGTTTTTT	CASSWRGEGEKLFF
.	TRBJ2-3	.	TRBV2	TGTGCCAGCAGTGATGGGGGGGCTTCAGATACGCAGTATTTT	CASSDGGASDTQYF
few	TRBJ2-5	TRBD2	TRBV20-1	TGCAGTGCCCTCCATTTACTAGCGGGGGTGATGGAGACCCAGTACTTC	CSALHLLAGVMETQYF
many	TRBJ2-5	.	TRBV7-2	TGTGCCAGCAGCTTAGTGGCAGTCGTCCAAGAGACCCAGTACTTC	CASSLVAVVQETQYF
.	TRBJ1-4	TRBD1	TRBV18	TGTGCCAGCTTCCCCGGGACAGGAGATGAAAAACTGTTTTTT	CASFPGTGDEKLFF
.	TRBJ2-1	.	TRBV12-3/TRBV12-4	TGTGCCAGCAGTCCGACCGGAGTTTCCAATGAGCAGTTCTTC	CASSPTGVSNEQFF
many	TRBJ2-5	.	TRBV5-1	TGCGCCAGCAGAAGAGGGGTCACCTCACAAGAGACCCAGTACTTC	CASRRGVTSQETQYF
many	TRBJ2-2	.	TRBV7-9	TGTGCCAGCAGCTTAGTTCCCCGGAACACCGGGGAGCTGTTTTTT	CASSLVPRNTGELFF
few	TRBJ2-1	TRBD1	TRBV5-1	TGCGCCAGCAGCTTGCCACAGGGGAATCCGTACAATGAGCAGTTCTTC	CASSLPQGNPYNEQFF
many	TRBJ2-1	TRBD2	TRBV15	TGTGCCACCAGCAGAGATTCAGGACTAGCGGGAGCTAATGAGCAGTTCTTC	CATSRDSGLAGANEQFF
few	TRBJ2-7	.	TRBV5-1	TGCGCCAGCAGCTTGGCCGCTAGCGACGACGAGCAGTACTTC	CASSLAASDDEQYF
few	TRBJ2-5	.	TRBV5-1	TGCGCCAGCAGCTTGGAAGGGGAAGAAGAGACCCAGTACTTC	CASSLEGEEETQYF
many	TRBJ2-5	.	TRBV10-3	TGTGCCATCAGCAACGCCTGGCAGGGGGGTCAAGAGACCCAGTACTTC	CAISNAWQGGQETQYF
few	TRBJ2-7	.	TRBV12-3/TRBV12-4	TGTGCCAGCAGCCCCAGGTTCGCCTACGAGCAGTACTTC	CASSPRFAYEQYF
.	TRBJ2-1	TRBD2	TRBV29-1	TGCAGCGTCCTGGGACTAGCGGGGGGAAATGAGCAGTTCTTC	CSVLGLAGGNEQFF
many	TRBJ2-7	TRBD1	TRBV7-2	TGTGCCAGCAGCCCCCCTGGACAGGGGGCTATGGGGCAGTACTTC	CASSPPGQGAMGQYF
few	TRBJ2-3	TRBD2	TRBV7-9	TGTGCCAGCAAATCGGGGCGGGGGACAGATACGCAGTATTTT	CASKSGRGTDTQYF
few	TRBJ2-3	TRBD1	TRBV7-9	TGTGCCAGCAGCTTCCAGGGGGCAATCACAGATACGCAGTATTTT	CASSFQGAITDTQYF
many	TRBJ1-4	.	TRBV27	TGTGCCAGCAGTCCCCGAAACCATAATGAACAACTGTTTTTT	CASSPRNHNEQLFF
many	TRBJ2-3	TRBD2	TRBV5-1	TGCGCCAGCAGCTTGGGGGCTAGCGGCTCCACAGATACGCAGTATTTT	CASSLGASGSTDTQYF
few	TRBJ2-2	TRBD2	TRBV12-3/TRBV12-4	TGTGCCAGCAGTTTCCGTCCGGGAGGTATCACCGGGGAGCTGTTTTTT	CASSFRPGGITGELFF
.	TRBJ2-1	TRBD2	TRBV24-1	TGTGCCACCAGTGATTTGCGGACAGCGGGAGTCAATGAGCAGTTCTTC	CATSDLRTAGVNEQFF
many	TRBJ1-6	.	TRBV12-3/TRBV12-4	TGTGCCAGCAGTACGGAAGGGAATTCACCCCTCCACTTT	CASSTEGNSPLHF
many	TRBJ2-7	.	TRBV5-6	TGTGCCAGCAGCTTGGTTTCATTGGGGGAGCAGTACTTC	CASSLVSLGEQYF
.	TRBJ1-1	TRBD1	TRBV12-3/TRBV12-4	TGTGCCAGCAGAACAACAGGGGGGACTGAAGCTTTCTTT	CASRTTGGTEAFF
many	TRBJ1-5	TRBD1	TRBV10-3	TGTGCCATCAGTCCGGGACAGGGGACAAACAGCAATCAGCCCCAGCATTTT	CAISPGQGTNSNQPQHF